One and the same sample provided the 8 T cell receptor beta chains below, sequenced in a study of early T cells in non-severe SARS-CoV-2 infection. TCRdb analysed the 5' RACE reads with MiXCR anew, one entry per CDR3 protein. In the table there are about 66,000 distinct CDR3 sequences, about 13% of which are singletons. The specimen was whole blood. These receptors were taken from an adult who was a healthcare worker with PCR-confirmed SARS-CoV-2 infection or an uninfected control (not recorded which).

This clonotype was observed many times. The chain links TRBV25-1 to TRBJ2-7; tentatively, D is TRBD1 or TRBD2 (5 bases each). V lost 7 bases, J lost 0 bases, and 10 bases lay in between. The V gene's germline CDR1 is MGHDK and CDR2 SYGVNS. CDR3 length equals 13 residues. The CDR3 sequence: CASTRDGSYEQYF. The CDR3 coding sequence is TGTGCCAGCACAAGGGACGGCTCCTACGAGCAGTACTTC.

This clonotype has a count of ten or more. The genes are TRBV29-1 and TRBJ2-2, with TRBD2 matching 11 bases. This CDR3 region has 16 residues. Germline values: CDR1 SQVTM, CDR2 ANQGSEA. V was pared by 6 bases and J by 1 base, with 7 bases of the junction left unmatched. CDR3 amino acids: CSVDKTSGVNTGELFF. DNA of the CDR3: TGCAGCGTCGATAAGACTAGCGGGGTGAACACCGGGGAGCTGTTTTTT.

The sample holds a few counts of this clonotype. The chain has TRBV7-8 and TRBJ1-2; D is ambiguous. CDR3 length: 16 amino acids. The V end lost 1 base, the J end lost 4 bases, and 16 bases lay between the germline ends. From germline, CDR1 is SGHVS and CDR2 FQNEAQ. The CDR3 region has the DNA TGTGCCAGCAGCTTAGACGCGGGTTCGCGGAGCTATGGCTACACCTTC. Translated, it gives CASSLDAGSRSYGYTF.

In this sample, this clonotype turned up many times. The chain combines TRBV12-3 or TRBV12-4 with TRBJ1-2; possibly TRBD1 for D (6 bases). V was pared by 7 bases and J by 3 bases, with 15 bases between. The length of the CDR3 is 14 residues. The CDR3 reads CASTNTQGYYGYTF. The CDR3 DNA reads as TGTGCCAGCACCAATACACAGGGTTACTATGGCTACACCTTC.

In its sample, this clonotype was seen a few times. This chain uses TRBV28 with TRBJ1-5; unclear D gene. V was pared by 5 bases and J by 6 bases, with 8 bases between. The CDR3 is 12 residues long. Germline loops: CDR1 MDHEN, CDR2 SYDVKM. The CDR3 loop is CASSGRVQPQHF. The CDR3, as DNA: TGTGCCAGCAGTGGGAGGGTTCAGCCCCAGCATTTT. Based on the CDR3 plus reference TRBV28 and TRBJ1-5, the full variable domain is DVKVTQSSRYLVKRTGEKVFLECVQDMDHENMFWYRQDPGLGLRLIYFSYDVKMKEKGDIPEGYSVSREKKERFSLILESASTNQTSMYLCASSGRVQPQHFGDGTRLSIL.

A few counts support this clonotype. This sequence joins TRBV12-3 or TRBV12-4 and TRBJ1-3; no definite D call. V gave up 1 base and J gave up 0 bases, with 7 bases separating them. The CDR3 is 15 residues long. The CDR3 region is CASSLEGNSGNTIYF. The CDR3 region has the DNA TGTGCCAGCAGTTTAGAGGGAAACTCTGGAAACACCATATATTTT.

Ten or more counts support this clonotype. The chain combines TRBV29-1 with TRBJ2-6; the D gene is possibly TRBD1 (6 bases). CDR1 is SQVTM and CDR2 is ANQGSEA in the germline V gene. The ends were cut back, 6 bases at V and 2 bases at J, with 11 bases in the middle. This CDR3 spans 14 amino acids. The CDR3 here is CSVTQGPGANVLTF. DNA of the CDR3: TGCAGCGTCACACAGGGACCTGGGGCCAACGTCCTGACTTTC. Based on the CDR3 plus reference TRBV29-1 and TRBJ2-6, the full variable domain is SAVISQKPSRDICQRGTSLTIQCQVDSQVTMMFWYRQQPGQSLTLIATANQGSEATYESGFVIDKFPISRPNLTFSTLTVSNMSPEDSSIYLCSVTQGPGANVLTFGAGSRLTVL.

This clonotype came up a few times. The rearrangement uses TRBV7-6 and TRBJ1-1, with D maybe TRBD1 (5 bases). The germline V gene has CDR1 SGHVS and CDR2 FNYEAQ. This CDR3 spans 15 amino acids. Trimming stripped 1 base from V and 0 bases from J, with 9 bases between. The CDR3: CASSLGPGMNTEAFF. The DNA of the CDR3 is TGTGCCAGCAGCTTAGGTCCAGGGATGAACACTGAAGCTTTCTTT.